These 20 T cell receptor beta chains originate from one sample sequenced in a study of T cell changes during pregnancy in multiple sclerosis. Here immunoSEQ multiplex PCR was the method, and the copy in TCRdb shows in-frame clones only, minus some. The sample holds around 96,000 clones; over 85% are singletons and the top ten take 3.5% to 4.5%. Sequenced here: peripheral blood, sampled in the first trimester of pregnancy. The receptors shown here come from a female donor with multiple sclerosis, enrolled in a pregnancy study.

The V call is TRBV13, the J call TRBJ2-7; 8 nucleotides match TRBD1. CDR3 length: 15 amino acids. Germline assignment: CDR1 PRHDT and CDR2 FYEKMQ (reference sequence). Unmatched junction bases numbered 6, after V lost 3 bases and J lost 2 bases. Written as DNA, the CDR3 is TGTGCCAGCAGCTTCGCGACAGGGGTAACCTACGAGCAGTACTTC. This encodes CASSFATGVTYEQYF.

The chain combines TRBV7-2 with TRBJ1-4; 8 positions agree with TRBD1. The germline CDR1 and CDR2 sequences are SGHTA and FQGNSA. The trim removed 0 bases at V and 8 bases at J, leaving 11 bases unmatched. The length of the CDR3 is 17 residues. CDR3 loop: CASSLAGTGLSAEKLFF. CDR3 nucleotides: TGTGCCAGCAGCTTAGCGGGGACAGGCCTGAGCGCGGAAAAACTGTTTTTT. The full variable domain, rest sourced from reference TRBV7-2 and TRBJ1-4, is GAGVSQSPSNKVTEKGKDVELRCDPISGHTALYWYRQSLGQGLEFLIYFQGNSAPDKSGLPSDRFSAERTGGSVSTLTIQRTQQEDSAVYLCASSLAGTGLSAEKLFFGSGTQLSVL.

The chain is built from TRBV21-1 and TRBJ1-6; the D segment call TRBD1 is taken from the table without a DNA check. TRBV21-1 is a pseudogene locus. There are 13 residues in the CDR3. The CDR3 here is CARDRDYNSPLHF. The CDR3 DNA is TGTGCCAGGGACAGGGACTATAATTCACCCCTCCACTTT.

The V gene is TRBV2, the J gene TRBJ2-1, with D perhaps matching TRBD2 (6 bases). This CDR3 has 12 amino acids. The ends were cut back, 8 bases at V and 12 bases at J, with 17 bases in the middle. The V gene's germline CDR1 is SNHLY and CDR2 FYNNEI. The CDR3 spells CASRGRVVPQFF. DNA of the CDR3: TGTGCCAGCCGGGGGAGAGTTGTCCCGCAGTTCTTC.

As regards this clone: The junction shows a germline mismatch at one end, possibly a read error. Additional DNA sequences in this sample encode the identical CDR3. The gene calls are TRBV18 and TRBJ2-7; D is possibly TRBD1 (6 bases). This CDR3 spans 13 amino acids. Germline V gene data show CDR1 as KGHSH and CDR2 as LQKENI. The CDR3 nucleotides are TGTGCCAGCTCAAACCTCGACAGGTACGAACAGTACTTC. Translation gives CASSNLDRYEQYF.

V gene TRBV18 combines with J gene TRBJ1-4; 8 bases are a match to TRBD1. Germline CDR1 KGHSH, CDR2 LQKENI. CDR3 length: 13 amino acids. V dropped 4 bases and J dropped 11; count of bases not matched to a gene: 6. CDR3: CASSRTGGWKLFF. The CDR3 bases are TGTGCCAGCTCACGCACAGGGGGATGGAAACTGTTTTTT.

The chain combines TRBV9 with TRBJ2-7, with D uncertain. The CDR3 sequence is 15 residues long. The germline V gene has CDR1 SGDLS and CDR2 YYNGEE. Trimming stripped 4 bases from V and 6 bases from J, with 20 bases between. The CDR3 loop reads CASSPGDWVLREQYF. CDR3 DNA sequence: TGTGCCAGCAGCCCCGGAGATTGGGTACTACGCGAGCAGTACTTC. Based on the CDR3 plus reference TRBV9 and TRBJ2-7, the full variable domain is DSGVTQTPKHLITATGQRVTLRCSPRSGDLSVYWYQQSLDQGLQFLIQYYNGEERAKGNILERFSAQQFPDLHSELNLSSLELGDSALYFCASSPGDWVLREQYFGPGTRLTVT.

V usage is TRBV30 and J usage is TRBJ1-3; D ambiguous. Trimming shortened V by 1 base and J by 0 bases, and 10 bases separated the two germline ends. This CDR3 region has 15 residues. Germline CDR1 and CDR2: GTSNPN and SVGIG (reference sequence). In DNA form, the CDR3 reads TGTGCCTGGAGTGAGACACTCAGCTCTGGAAACACCATATATTTT. Translated: CAWSETLSSGNTIYF.

V usage is TRBV9 and J usage is TRBJ1-2; TRBD1 agrees at 9 bases. Losses at the gene ends were 3 bases for V and 9 bases for J; bases not matched to a gene: 6. Germline V CDR1 and CDR2: SGDLS, YYNGEE. There are 13 residues in the CDR3. CDR3 loop: CASSAWDRESYTF. For the CDR3, the DNA is TGTGCCAGCAGCGCCTGGGACAGGGAAAGCTACACCTTC. The full variable domain, with the rest looked up from reference TRBV9 and TRBJ1-2, is DSGVTQTPKHLITATGQRVTLRCSPRSGDLSVYWYQQSLDQGLQFLIQYYNGEERAKGNILERFSAQQFPDLHSELNLSSLELGDSALYFCASSAWDRESYTFGSGTRLTVV.

The chain combines TRBV2 with TRBJ2-3; D gene ambiguous. CDR3 length: 11 residues. Looked up from germline, CDR1 is SNHLY and CDR2 is FYNNEI. Between the trimmed V and J ends, which lost 4 bases and 6 bases, there was a span of 5 bases. CDR3 in amino acids: CASSVEDTQYF. The CDR3 bases are TGTGCCAGCAGTGTAGAGGATACGCAGTATTTT.

The chain is built from TRBV6-5 and TRBJ2-7; the D is unclear. There are 15 residues in the CDR3. With 2 bases removed from V and 0 bases from J, the gap between germline ends came to 11 bases. Germline V gives CDR1 MNHEY, CDR2 SVGAGI. The CDR3 nucleotides read TGTGCCAGCAGTTACAGAGGCGTCGGCTCCTACGAGCAGTACTTC. Its protein is CASSYRGVGSYEQYF.

The chain uses TRBV6-5 and TRBJ1-2, with D possibly being TRBD1 (5 bases). Germline assignment: CDR1 MNHEY and CDR2 SVGAGI. The CDR3 spans 16 residues. V gave up 0 bases and J gave up 4 bases, with 15 bases separating them. The CDR3 loop is CASSYSRTGGTYGYTF. CDR3 nucleotides: TGTGCCAGCAGTTACTCGAGGACCGGAGGGACCTATGGCTACACCTTC.

This clone was seen only once. The rearrangement links TRBV11-2 to TRBJ2-2; D gene uncertain. Trimming removed 3 bases at V and 7 bases at J, with 6 bases between. Germline-derived CDR1 and CDR2 are SGHAT and FQNNGV. The length of the CDR3 is 12 residues. The CDR3 reads CASSFHSGELFF. As DNA, the CDR3 is TGTGCCAGCAGCTTCCACAGCGGGGAGCTGTTTTTT.

The V call is TRBV5-4, the J call TRBJ2-6, with D possibly TRBD2 on 5 matching bases. V was cut by 4 bases and J by 2 bases, with 13 bases left in between. Germline V gene data show CDR1 as SGHNT and CDR2 as YYREEE (reference sequence). This CDR3 is built from 16 residues. The CDR3 DNA reads as TGTGCCAGCAGCCCGAGGGCCGGGGCTGGGGCCAACGTCCTGACTTTC. Residues: CASSPRAGAGANVLTF.

V gene TRBV19 combines with J gene TRBJ2-6; D possibly corresponds to TRBD2 (5 bases). This CDR3 contains 14 residues. With 7 bases removed from V and 0 bases from J, the gap between germline ends came to 7 bases. Per the germline V gene, CDR1 is LNHDA and CDR2 is SQIVND (reference sequence). As DNA, the CDR3 is TGTGCCAGTAAACGGGACTCTGGGGCCAACGTCCTGACTTTC. It is translated as CASKRDSGANVLTF. The whole variable domain, remainder taken from reference TRBV19 and TRBJ2-6, is DGGITQSPKYLFRKEGQNVTLSCEQNLNHDAMYWYRQDPGQGLRLIYYSQIVNDFQKGDIAEGYSVSREKKESFPLTVTSAQKNPTAFYLCASKRDSGANVLTFGAGSRLTVL.

The chain joins TRBV5-6 to TRBJ2-2; 7 bases are shared with TRBD1. With 5 bases clipped from V and 0 bases from J, the junction kept 7 bases outside the gene matches. Germline lookup yields CDR1 SGHDT and CDR2 YYEEEE. There are 16 residues in the CDR3. CDR3 nucleotides: TGTGCCAGCAGTCCTCCCGGACAGGCGAACACCGGGGAGCTGTTTTTT. It translates to CASSPPGQANTGELFF.

Only one count was recorded for this clone. The chain carries TRBV5-8 and TRBJ2-1, with a weak D call TRBD2 (7 bases). V was clipped by 0 bases and J by 3 bases, with 19 bases between them. Germline lookup yields CDR1 SGHTS and CDR2 YDEGEE. The CDR3 is made up of 18 amino acids. CDR3 sequence reads: CASSLALRGPEFYNEQFF. The CDR3 DNA reads as TGTGCCAGCAGCTTGGCTTTGCGGGGGCCCGAATTCTACAATGAGCAGTTCTTC.

The genes are TRBV11-3 and TRBJ2-2; D may be TRBD1 (6 bases). The V and J ends lost 1 base and 2 bases respectively, with 14 bases between them. The CDR3 has 17 residues. CDR1 SGHNT and CDR2 YENEEA come from the germline V gene. The DNA of the CDR3 is TGTGCCAGCAGCTTAGGGCCTCTAGGGGGTAACACCGGGGAGCTGTTTTTT. Its protein is CASSLGPLGGNTGELFF.

This clone was seen once. The V call is TRBV5-1, the J call TRBJ1-6; 7 nucleotides line up with TRBD1. The CDR3 contains 17 residues. Unmatched junction bases numbered 12, after V lost 3 bases and J lost 6 bases. Germline values: CDR1 SGHRS, CDR2 YFSETQ. For the CDR3, the DNA is TGCGCCAGCAGCTCTTTTCCCAAGGGGGCTCGTAATTCACCCCTCCACTTT. Amino acid sequence: CASSSFPKGARNSPLHF.

The V and J genes are TRBV5-5 and TRBJ2-6; 7 positions match TRBD1. Germline assignment: CDR1 SGHKS and CDR2 YYEKEE (reference sequence). V shed 0 bases and J 0 bases; nucleotides not matched to a gene: 6. This CDR3 spans 18 amino acids. CDR3 sequence reads: CASSLGQGLGSGANVLTF. The CDR3 DNA sequence: TGTGCCAGCAGCTTGGGACAGGGCCTAGGCTCTGGGGCCAACGTCCTGACTTTC.